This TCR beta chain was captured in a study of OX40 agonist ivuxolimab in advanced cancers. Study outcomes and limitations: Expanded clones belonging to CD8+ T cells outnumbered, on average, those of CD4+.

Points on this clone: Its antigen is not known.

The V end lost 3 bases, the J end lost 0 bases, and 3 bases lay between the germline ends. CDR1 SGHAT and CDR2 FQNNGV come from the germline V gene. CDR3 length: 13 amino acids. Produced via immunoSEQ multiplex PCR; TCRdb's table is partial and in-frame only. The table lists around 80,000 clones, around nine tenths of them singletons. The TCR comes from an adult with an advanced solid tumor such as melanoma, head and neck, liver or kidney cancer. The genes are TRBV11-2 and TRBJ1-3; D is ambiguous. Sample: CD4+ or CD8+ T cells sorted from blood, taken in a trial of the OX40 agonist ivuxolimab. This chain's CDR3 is CASSLNSGNTIYF. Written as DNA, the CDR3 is TGTGCCAGCAGCTTGAACTCTGGAAACACCATATATTTT.